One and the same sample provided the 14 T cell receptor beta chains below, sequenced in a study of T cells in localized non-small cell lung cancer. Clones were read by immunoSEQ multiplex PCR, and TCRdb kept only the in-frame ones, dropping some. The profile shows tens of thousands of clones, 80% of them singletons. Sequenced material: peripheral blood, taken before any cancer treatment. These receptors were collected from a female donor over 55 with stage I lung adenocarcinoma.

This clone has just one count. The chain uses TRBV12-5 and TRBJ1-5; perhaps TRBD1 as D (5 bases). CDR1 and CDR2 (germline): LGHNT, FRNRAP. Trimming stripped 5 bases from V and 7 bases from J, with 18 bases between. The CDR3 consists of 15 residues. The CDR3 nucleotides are TGTGCTAGTGGTGCAGCCAAATGGGGGGAGCAGCCCCAGCATTTT. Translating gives CASGAAKWGEQPQHF.

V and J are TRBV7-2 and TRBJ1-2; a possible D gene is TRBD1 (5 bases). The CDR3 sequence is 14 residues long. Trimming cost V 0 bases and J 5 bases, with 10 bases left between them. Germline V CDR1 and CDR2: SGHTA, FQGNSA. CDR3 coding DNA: TGTGCCAGCAGCTTAGCCCTCGGGGGTTATGGCTACACCTTC. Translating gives CASSLALGGYGYTF.

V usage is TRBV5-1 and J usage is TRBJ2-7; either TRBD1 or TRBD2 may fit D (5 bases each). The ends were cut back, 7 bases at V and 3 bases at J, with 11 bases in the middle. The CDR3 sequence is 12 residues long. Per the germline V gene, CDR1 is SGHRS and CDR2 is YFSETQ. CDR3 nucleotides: TGCGCCAGCTCCGGGACGTACTACGAGCAGTACTTC. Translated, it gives CASSGTYYEQYF.

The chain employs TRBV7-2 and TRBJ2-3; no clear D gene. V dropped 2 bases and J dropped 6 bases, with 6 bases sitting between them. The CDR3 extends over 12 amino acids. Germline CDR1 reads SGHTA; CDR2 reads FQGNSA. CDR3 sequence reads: CASSLNRDTQYF. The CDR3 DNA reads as TGTGCCAGCAGCTTAAACCGGGATACGCAGTATTTT.

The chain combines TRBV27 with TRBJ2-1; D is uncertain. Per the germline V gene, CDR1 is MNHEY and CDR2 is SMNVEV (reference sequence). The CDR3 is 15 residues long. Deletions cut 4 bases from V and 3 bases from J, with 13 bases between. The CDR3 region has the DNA TGTGCCAGCAGTTCACCCCCGGTGGGCTACAATGAGCAGTTCTTC. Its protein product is CASSSPPVGYNEQFF.

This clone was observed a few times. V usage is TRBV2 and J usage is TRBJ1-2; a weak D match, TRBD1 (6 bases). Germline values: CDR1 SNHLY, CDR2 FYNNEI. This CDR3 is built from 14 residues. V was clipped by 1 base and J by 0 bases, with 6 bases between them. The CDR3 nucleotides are TGTGCCAGCAGTGAAGGGACAGCTAACTATGGCTACACCTTC. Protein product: CASSEGTANYGYTF.

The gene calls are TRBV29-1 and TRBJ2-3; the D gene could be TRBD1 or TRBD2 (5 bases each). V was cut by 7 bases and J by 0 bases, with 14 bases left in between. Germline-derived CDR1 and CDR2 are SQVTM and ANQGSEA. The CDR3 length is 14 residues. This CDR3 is CSGGLGSSTDTQYF. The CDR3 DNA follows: TGCAGCGGGGGGTTGGGTTCTAGCACAGATACGCAGTATTTT.

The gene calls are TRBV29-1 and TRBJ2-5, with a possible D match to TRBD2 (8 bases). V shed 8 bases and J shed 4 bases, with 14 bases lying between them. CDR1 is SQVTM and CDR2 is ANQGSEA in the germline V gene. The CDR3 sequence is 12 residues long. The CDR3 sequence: CSSGGGAETQYF. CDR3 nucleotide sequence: TGCAGCTCGGGAGGGGGCGCAGAGACCCAGTACTTC.

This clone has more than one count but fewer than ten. In nucleotides, the CDR3 is TGTGCCAGCAGCTTTCCGACAGGGAACACTGAAGCTTTCTTT. It translates to CASSFPTGNTEAFF. This chain connects TRBV5-6 to TRBJ1-1; weak D call: TRBD1 (6 bases). Germline CDR1 and CDR2: SGHDT and YYEEEE. V shed 2 bases and J shed 1 base, with 9 bases lying between them. The CDR3 has 14 amino acids.

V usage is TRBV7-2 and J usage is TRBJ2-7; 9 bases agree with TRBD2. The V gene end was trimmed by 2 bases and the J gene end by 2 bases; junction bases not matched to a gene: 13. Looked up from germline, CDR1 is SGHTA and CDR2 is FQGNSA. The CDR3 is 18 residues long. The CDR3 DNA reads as TGTGCCAGCAGCTTATCAGGGACTAGCCTCCGAGCGCCCTACGAGCAGTACTTC. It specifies CASSLSGTSLRAPYEQYF.

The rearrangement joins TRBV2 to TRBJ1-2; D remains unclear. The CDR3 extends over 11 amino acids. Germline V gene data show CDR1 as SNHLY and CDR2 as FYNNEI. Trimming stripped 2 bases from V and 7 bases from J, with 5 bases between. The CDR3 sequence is CASSEKVGYTF. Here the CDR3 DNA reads TGTGCCAGCAGTGAAAAAGTTGGCTACACCTTC.

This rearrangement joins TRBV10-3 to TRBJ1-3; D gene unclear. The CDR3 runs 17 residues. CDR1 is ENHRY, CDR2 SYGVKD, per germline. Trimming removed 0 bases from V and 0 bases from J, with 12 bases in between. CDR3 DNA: TGTGCCATCAGTGAGTCGTCCGGACCATACTCTGGAAACACCATATATTTT. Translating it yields CAISESSGPYSGNTIYF.

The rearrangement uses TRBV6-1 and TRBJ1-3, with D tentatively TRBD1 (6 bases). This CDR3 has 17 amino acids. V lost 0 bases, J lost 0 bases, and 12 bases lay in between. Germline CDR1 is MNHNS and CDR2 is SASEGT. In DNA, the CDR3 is TGTGCCAGCAGTGAAGCTCTCTGGGGGCGCTCTGGAAACACCATATATTTT. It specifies CASSEALWGRSGNTIYF.

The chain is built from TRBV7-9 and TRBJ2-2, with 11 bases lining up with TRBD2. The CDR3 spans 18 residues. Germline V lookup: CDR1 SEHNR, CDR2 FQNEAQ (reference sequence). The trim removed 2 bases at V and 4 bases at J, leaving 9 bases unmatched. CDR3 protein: CASSLLVAGGPGTGELFF. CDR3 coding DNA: TGTGCCAGCAGCTTATTGGTAGCGGGAGGGCCGGGCACCGGGGAGCTGTTTTTT.